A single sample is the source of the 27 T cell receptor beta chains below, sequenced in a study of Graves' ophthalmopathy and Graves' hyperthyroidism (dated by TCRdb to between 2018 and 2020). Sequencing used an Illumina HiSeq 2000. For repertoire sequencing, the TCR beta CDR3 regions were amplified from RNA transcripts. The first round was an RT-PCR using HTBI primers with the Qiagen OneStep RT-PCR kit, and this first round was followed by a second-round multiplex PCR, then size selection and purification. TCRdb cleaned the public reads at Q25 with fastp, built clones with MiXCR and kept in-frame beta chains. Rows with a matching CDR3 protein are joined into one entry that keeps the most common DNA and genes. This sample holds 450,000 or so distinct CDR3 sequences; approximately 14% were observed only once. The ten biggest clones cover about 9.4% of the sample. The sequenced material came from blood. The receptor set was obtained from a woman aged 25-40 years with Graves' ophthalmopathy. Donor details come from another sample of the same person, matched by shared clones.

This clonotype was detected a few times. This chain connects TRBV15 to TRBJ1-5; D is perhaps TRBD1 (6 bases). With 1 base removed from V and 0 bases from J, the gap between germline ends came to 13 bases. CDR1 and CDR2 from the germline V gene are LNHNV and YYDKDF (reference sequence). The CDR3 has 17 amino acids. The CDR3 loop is CATSRVLGQPSNQPQHF. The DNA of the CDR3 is TGTGCCACCAGCAGAGTTCTCGGACAGCCTAGCAATCAGCCCCAGCATTTT. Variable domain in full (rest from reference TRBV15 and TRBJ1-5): DAMVIQNPRYQVTQFGKPVTLSCSQTLNHNVMYWYQQKSSQAPKLLFHYYDKDFNNEADTPDNFQSRRPNTSFCFLDIRSPGLGDTAMYLCATSRVLGQPSNQPQHFGDGTRLSIL.

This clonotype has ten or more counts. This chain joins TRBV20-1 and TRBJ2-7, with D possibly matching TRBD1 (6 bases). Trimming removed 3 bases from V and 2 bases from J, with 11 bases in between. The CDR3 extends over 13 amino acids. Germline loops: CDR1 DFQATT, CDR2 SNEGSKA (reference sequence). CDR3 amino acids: CSARMGATYEQYF. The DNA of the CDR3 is TGCAGTGCTAGGATGGGGGCTACCTACGAGCAGTACTTC.

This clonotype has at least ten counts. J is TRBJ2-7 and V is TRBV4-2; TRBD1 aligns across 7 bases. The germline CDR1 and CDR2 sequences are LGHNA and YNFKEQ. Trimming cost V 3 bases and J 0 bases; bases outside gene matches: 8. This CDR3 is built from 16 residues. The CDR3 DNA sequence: TGTGCCAGCAGCCACTCCGGGACAGTGAGCTCCTACGAGCAGTACTTC. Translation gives CASSHSGTVSSYEQYF.

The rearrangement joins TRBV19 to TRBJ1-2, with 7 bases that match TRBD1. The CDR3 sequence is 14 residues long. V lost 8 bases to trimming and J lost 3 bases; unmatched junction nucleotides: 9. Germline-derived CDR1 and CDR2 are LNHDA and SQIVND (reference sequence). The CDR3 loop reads CASVRRDRHYGYTF. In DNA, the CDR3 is TGTGCCAGTGTGCGCCGGGACAGACACTATGGCTACACCTTC.

CDR3 residues: CASSQGTVQFKAFF. Here the CDR3 DNA reads TGTGCCAGCAGCCAAGGGACGGTACAGTTTAAAGCTTTCTTT. The rearrangement links TRBV4-2 to TRBJ1-1, with unresolved D. The germline V gene has CDR1 LGHNA and CDR2 YNFKEQ. The CDR3 length is 14 residues. The V end was cut by 1 base, the J end by 9 bases, with 15 bases between.

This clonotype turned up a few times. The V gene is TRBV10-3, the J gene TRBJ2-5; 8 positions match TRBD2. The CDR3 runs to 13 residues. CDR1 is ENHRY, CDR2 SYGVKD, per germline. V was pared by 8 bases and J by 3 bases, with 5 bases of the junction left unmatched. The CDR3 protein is CAISFGGEETQYF. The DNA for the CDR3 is TGTGCCATCTCTTTCGGGGGGGAAGAGACCCAGTACTTC.

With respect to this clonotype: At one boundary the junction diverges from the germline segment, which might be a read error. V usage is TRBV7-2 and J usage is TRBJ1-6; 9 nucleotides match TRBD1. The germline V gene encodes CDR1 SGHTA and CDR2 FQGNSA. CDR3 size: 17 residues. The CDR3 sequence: CASSLGRTGTGHSPLNF. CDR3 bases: TGTGCCAGCAGCTTAGGAAGAACCGGGACAGGGCATTCACCTCTCAACTTT.

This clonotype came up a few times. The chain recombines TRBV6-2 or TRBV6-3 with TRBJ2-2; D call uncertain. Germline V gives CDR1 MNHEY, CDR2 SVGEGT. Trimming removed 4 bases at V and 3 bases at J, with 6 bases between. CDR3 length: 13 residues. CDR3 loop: CASSFTHTGELFF. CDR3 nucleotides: TGTGCCAGCAGTTTTACACACACCGGGGAGCTGTTTTTT.

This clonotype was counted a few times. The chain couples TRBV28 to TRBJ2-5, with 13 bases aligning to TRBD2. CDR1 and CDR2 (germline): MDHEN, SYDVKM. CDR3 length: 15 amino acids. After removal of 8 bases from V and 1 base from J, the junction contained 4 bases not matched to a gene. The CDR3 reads CASGTSGIRQETQYF. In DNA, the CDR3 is TGTGCCAGCGGGACTAGCGGGATACGCCAAGAGACCCAGTACTTC.

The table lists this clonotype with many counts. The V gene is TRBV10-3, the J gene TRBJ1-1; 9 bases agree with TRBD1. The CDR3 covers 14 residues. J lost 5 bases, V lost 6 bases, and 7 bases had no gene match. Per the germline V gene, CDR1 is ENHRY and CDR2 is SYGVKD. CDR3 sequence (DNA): TGTGCCATCAGCCGGGACAGGGAGGGAACTGAAGCTTTCTTT. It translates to CAISRDREGTEAFF.

As DNA, the CDR3 is TGCAGCGTAGGAAGCTCCTATAATTCACCCCTCCACTTT. Protein sequence: CSVGSSYNSPLHF. This chain joins TRBV29-1 and TRBJ1-6; D uncertain. CDR3 size: 13 residues. V dropped 6 bases and J dropped 0 bases, with 6 bases sitting between them. Germline assignment: CDR1 SQVTM and CDR2 ANQGSEA.

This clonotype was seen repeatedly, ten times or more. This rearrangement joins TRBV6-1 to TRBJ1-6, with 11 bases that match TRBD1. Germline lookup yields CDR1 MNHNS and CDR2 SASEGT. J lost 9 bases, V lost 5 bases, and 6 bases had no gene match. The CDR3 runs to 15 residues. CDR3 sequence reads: CASSPGQGASSPLHF. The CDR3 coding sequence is TGTGCCAGCAGTCCCGGACAGGGGGCCAGTTCACCCCTCCACTTT.

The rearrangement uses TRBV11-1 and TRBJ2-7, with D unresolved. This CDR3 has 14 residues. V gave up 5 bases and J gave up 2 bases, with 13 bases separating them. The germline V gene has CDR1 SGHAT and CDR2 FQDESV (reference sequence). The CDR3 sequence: CASSAALSPYEQYF. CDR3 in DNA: TGTGCCAGCAGCGCGGCACTATCTCCCTACGAGCAGTACTTC.

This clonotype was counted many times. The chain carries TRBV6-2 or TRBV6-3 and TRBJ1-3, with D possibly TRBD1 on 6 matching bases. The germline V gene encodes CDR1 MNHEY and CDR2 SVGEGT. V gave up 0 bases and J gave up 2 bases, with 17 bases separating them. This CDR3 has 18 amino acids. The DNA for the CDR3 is TGTGCCAGCAGTTACTCGAAGGGCCGGGGGCAGGCTGGAAACACCATATATTTT. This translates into CASSYSKGRGQAGNTIYF.

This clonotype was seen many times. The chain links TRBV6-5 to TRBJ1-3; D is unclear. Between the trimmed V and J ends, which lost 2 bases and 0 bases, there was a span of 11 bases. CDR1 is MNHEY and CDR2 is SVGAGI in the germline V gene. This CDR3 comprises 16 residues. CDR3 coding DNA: TGTGCCAGCAGTTACGCTCATAGCGACTCTGGAAACACCATATATTTT. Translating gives CASSYAHSDSGNTIYF.

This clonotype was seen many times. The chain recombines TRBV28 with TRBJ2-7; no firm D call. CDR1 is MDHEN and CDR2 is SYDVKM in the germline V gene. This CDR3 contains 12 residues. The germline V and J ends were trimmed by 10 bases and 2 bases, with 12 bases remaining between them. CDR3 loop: CATQIGPYEQYF. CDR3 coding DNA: TGTGCCACCCAAATCGGACCCTACGAGCAGTACTTC.

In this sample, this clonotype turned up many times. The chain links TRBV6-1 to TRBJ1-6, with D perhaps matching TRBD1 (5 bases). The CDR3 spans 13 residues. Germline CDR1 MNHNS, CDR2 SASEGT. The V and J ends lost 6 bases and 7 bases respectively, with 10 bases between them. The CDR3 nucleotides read TGTGCCAGCAGCGGACATGGGAATTCACCCCTCCACTTT. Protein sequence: CASSGHGNSPLHF.

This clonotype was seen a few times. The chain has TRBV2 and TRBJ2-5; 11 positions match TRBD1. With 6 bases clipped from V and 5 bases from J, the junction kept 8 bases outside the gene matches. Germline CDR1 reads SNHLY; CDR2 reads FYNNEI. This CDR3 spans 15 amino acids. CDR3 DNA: TGTGCCAGCAGCCTGGACAGGGGGCGATGGGAGACCCAGTACTTC. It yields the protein CASSLDRGRWETQYF.

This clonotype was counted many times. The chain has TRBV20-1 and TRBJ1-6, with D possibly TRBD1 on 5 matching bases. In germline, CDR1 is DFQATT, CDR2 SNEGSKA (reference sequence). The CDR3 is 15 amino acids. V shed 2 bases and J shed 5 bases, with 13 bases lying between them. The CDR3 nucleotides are TGCAGTGCTAGACCAGGGAGGGGCGATAATTCACCCCTCCACTTT. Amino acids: CSARPGRGDNSPLHF.

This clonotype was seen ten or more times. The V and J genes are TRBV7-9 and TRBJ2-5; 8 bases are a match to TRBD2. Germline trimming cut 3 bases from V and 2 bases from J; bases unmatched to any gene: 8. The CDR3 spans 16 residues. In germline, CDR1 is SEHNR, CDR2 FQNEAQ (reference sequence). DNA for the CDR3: TGTGCCAGCAGCTTCCAATCGGGAGGGCAACAAGAGACCCAGTACTTC. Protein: CASSFQSGGQQETQYF.

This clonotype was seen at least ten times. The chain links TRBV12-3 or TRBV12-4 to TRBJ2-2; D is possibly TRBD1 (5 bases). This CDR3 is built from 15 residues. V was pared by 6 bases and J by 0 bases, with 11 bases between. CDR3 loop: CASSIRAPNTGELFF. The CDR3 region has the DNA TGTGCCAGCAGCATCAGGGCCCCGAACACCGGGGAGCTGTTTTTT.

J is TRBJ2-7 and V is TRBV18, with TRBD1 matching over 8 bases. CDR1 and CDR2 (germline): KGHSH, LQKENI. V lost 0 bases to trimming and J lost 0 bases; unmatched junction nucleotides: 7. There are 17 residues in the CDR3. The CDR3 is CASSPPFKDRDSYEQYF. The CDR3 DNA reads TGTGCCAGCTCACCACCTTTCAAGGACAGGGACTCCTACGAGCAGTACTTC.

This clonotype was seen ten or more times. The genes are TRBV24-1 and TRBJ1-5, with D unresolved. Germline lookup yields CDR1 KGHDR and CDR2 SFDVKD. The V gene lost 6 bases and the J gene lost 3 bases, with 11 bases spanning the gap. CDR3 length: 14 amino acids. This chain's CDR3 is CATSSDRPNQPQHF. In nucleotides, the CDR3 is TGTGCCACCAGTTCCGACCGACCCAATCAGCCCCAGCATTTT.

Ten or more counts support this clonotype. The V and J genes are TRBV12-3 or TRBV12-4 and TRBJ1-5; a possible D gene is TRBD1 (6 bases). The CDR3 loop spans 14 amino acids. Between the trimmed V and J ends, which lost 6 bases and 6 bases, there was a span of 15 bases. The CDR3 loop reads CASSRRGGGQPQHF. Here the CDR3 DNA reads TGTGCCAGCAGCCGAAGGGGGGGCGGTCAGCCCCAGCATTTT.

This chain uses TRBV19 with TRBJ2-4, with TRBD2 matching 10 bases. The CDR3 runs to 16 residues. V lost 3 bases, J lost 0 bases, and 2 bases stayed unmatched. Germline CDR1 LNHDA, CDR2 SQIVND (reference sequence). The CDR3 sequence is CASSMSSGRAKNIQYF. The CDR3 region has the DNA TGTGCCAGTAGTATGTCTAGCGGGAGAGCCAAAAACATTCAGTACTTC.

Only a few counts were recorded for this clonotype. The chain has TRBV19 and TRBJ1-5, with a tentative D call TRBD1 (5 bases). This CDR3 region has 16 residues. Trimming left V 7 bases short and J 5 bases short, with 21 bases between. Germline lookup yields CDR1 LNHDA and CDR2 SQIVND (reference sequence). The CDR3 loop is CASNSGRIKTDQPQHF. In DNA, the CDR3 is TGTGCCAGTAATTCAGGGAGGATTAAAACCGATCAGCCCCAGCATTTT.

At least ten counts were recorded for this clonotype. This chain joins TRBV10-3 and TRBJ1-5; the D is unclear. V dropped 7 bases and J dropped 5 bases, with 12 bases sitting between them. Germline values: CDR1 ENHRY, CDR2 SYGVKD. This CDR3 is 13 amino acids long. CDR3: CAINGGLDQPQHF. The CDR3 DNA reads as TGTGCCATCAATGGAGGGCTAGATCAGCCCCAGCATTTT.